This T cell receptor (beta chain) is drawn from a study of blood T cell repertoires in COVID-19. The wider study: The samples span acute and convalescent COVID-19 from the United States, Italy and Spain. Sample material is recorded as cDNA or gDNA derived from T cells, B-cell-depleted T cells, or PBMCs.

Authors' data handling: Researchers report that nucleated cell counts were estimated from reference gene primer amplification. TCRdb keeps only in-frame clones here, not all; method: immunoSEQ multiplex PCR. V, J and clone size were drawn from that table, and D and trimming were deduced from the DNA. The sample gives roughly 120,000 clones, around 79% of which show up once; about 2.5% is in the top ten. The germline V gene has CDR1 MGHRA and CDR2 YSYEKL. The V end was cut by 1 base, the J end by 5 bases, with 26 bases between. CDR3 length equals 20 residues. In its sample, this clone was seen many times.

This receptor was obtained from a middle-aged man with acute or convalescent COVID-19. This chain uses TRBV4-1 with TRBJ2-2; D call uncertain. What was sequenced was peripheral blood. Here the CDR3 DNA reads TGCGCCAGCAGCCAAGTATCTTGGTTATCTGGCGGCCTACGTACCGGGGAGCTGTTTTTT. It specifies CASSQVSWLSGGLRTGELFF.